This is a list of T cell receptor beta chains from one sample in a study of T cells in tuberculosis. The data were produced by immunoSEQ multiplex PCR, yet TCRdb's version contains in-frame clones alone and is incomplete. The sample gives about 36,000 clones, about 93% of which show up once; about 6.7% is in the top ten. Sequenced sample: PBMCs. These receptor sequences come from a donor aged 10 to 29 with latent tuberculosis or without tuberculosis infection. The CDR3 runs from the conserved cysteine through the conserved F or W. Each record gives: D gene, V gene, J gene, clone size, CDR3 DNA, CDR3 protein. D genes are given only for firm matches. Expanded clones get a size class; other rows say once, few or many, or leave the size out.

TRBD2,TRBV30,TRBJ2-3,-,TGTGCCTGGAGTGTCGGACTAGCGGGGGCAGATACGCAGTATTTT,CAWSVGLAGADTQYF
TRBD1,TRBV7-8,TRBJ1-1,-,TGTGCCAGCAGCTTAGCCGCCAGGGGGGTATCCTACACTGAAGCTTTCTTT,CASSLAARGVSYTEAFF
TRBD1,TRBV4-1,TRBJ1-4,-,TGCGCCAGCAGCCAAGCGACAGGGGGCGAGGAAAAACTGTTTTTT,CASSQATGGEEKLFF
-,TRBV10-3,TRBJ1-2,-,TGTGCCATCAGTGAGTCCGGTCGCAGGCCTGCTAACTATGGCTACACCTTC,CAISESGRRPANYGYTF
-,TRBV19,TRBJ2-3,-,TGTGCCAGTAGCCAGGGCGGAGATACGCAGTATTTT,CASSQGGDTQYF
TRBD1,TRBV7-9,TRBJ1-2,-,TGTGCCAGCCTACCCGGGACAGGGGACTATGGCTACACCTTC,CASLPGTGDYGYTF
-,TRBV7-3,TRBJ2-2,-,TGTGCCAGCAGCTTAACCCCGACACGTGGAGAGCTGTTTTTT,CASSLTPTRGELFF
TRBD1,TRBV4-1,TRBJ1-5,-,TGCGCCAGCAGCCATGACAGGGCAGGACAGCCCCAGCATTTT,CASSHDRAGQPQHF
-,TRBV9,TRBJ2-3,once,TGTGCCAGCAGCGTAGAGGCGGTCACAGATACGCAGTATTTT,CASSVEAVTDTQYF
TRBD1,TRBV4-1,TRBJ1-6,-,TGCGCCAGCAGCCCTGTAGGGACAGCTGGATCACCCCTCCACTTT,CASSPVGTAGSPLHF
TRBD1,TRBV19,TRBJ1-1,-,TGTGCCAGTAGAGAGAGACAGGGGTTAGACACTGAAGCTTTCTTT,CASRERQGLDTEAFF
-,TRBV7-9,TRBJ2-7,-,TGTGCCAGCAGCGGATACGGGAAGGACGGCTACGAGCAGTACTTC,CASSGYGKDGYEQYF
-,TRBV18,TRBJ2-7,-,TGTGCCAGCTCACCCCCCGGCGGGACAGCGACCTACGAGCAGTACTTC,CASSPPGGTATYEQYF
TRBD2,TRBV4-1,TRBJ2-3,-,TGCGCCAGCAGCCAAGAGGCTAGCGGGGGGGTGGATACGCAGTATTTT,CASSQEASGGVDTQYF
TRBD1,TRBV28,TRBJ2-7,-,TGTGCCAGCAGTTCGCCGGGACAGGCTAGCTCCTACGAGCAGTACTTC,CASSSPGQASSYEQYF
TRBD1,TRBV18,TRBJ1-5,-,TGTGCCAGCTCACAAACAGGTTGGGACAGGGTGTATAATCAGCCCCAGCATTTT,CASSQTGWDRVYNQPQHF